The present T cell receptor (beta chain) was sequenced within a study of HIV-infected patients and healthy controls. General study results and limits: HIV-associated CDR3 frequencies dropped significantly during therapy; CMV-associated ones, mostly rising, changed nonsignificantly. MAIT alpha-chain CDR3s were frequent in healthy controls, depleted in HIV+.

Judged by abundance, this clonotype is medium-sized (0.01 to 0.1%). The antigen remains undetermined. Roughly three months, about 14 weeks, into antiretroviral therapy, follow-up blood was collected. The repertoire came from unfractionated whole blood and reflected all unsorted peripheral T cells. Germline CDR1 is SQVTM and CDR2 is ANQGSEA. With 6 bases clipped from V and 3 bases from J, the junction kept 7 bases outside the gene matches. The CDR3 loop spans 14 amino acids. 500 ng RNA was reverse transcribed with alpha and beta constant-region primers. Using multiplexing indices, alpha and beta chain libraries were generated apart by chain-specific third strand synthesis. TCRdb analysed the 5' RACE reads with MiXCR anew, one entry per CDR3 protein. The sample has 10,000 to 11,000 distinct CDR3 sequences, approximately 5.9% seen once.

This TCR was recovered from an adult with HIV infection. The donor label of this sample is uncertain. The chain is built from TRBV29-1 and TRBJ2-1, with 8 bases that match TRBD1. Here the sequenced sample was blood, taken during antiretroviral therapy. CDR3 nucleotides: TGCAGCGTCATATCGACAGGGGTCTACAATGAGCAGTTCTTC. Amino acid sequence: CSVISTGVYNEQFF.